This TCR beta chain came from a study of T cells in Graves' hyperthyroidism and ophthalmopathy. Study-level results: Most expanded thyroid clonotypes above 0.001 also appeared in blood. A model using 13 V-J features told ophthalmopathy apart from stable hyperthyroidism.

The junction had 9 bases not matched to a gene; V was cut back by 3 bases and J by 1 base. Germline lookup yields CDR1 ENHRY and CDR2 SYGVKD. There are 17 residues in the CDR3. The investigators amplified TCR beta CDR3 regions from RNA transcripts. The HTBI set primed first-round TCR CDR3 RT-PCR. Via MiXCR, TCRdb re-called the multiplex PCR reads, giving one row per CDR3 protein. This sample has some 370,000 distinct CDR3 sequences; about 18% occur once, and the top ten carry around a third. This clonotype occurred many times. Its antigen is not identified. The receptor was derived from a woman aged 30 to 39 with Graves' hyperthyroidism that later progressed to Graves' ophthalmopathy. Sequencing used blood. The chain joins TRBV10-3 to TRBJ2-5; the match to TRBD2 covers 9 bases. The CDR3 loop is CAISEPGSGGPQETQYF. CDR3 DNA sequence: TGTGCCATCAGTGAACCCGGTAGCGGGGGACCCCAAGAGACCCAGTACTTC.